The subject of this entry is one T cell receptor beta chain. The entry originates in a study of blood T cell repertoires in COVID-19. Study-level background: Sites in the United States, Italy and Spain provided acute and convalescent COVID-19 samples.

Method: immunoSEQ multiplex PCR; TCRdb's copy keeps in-frame clones and lacks some. The table includes about 140,000 clones, roughly 75% detected once. The CDR3 is 13 amino acids. Trimming stripped 3 bases from V and 9 bases from J, with 13 bases between. The V gene's germline CDR1 is KGHDR and CDR2 SFDVKD. This chain links TRBV24-1 with TRBJ1-1; D is undetermined. Sequenced: PBMCs or T cells enriched from blood (not recorded which). This sequence originates from a woman aged 50 to 60 who had recovered from COVID-19. The CDR3 DNA follows: TGTGCCACCAGTGATGGACCGGGAGCTAAAGCTTTCTTT. Residues: CATSDGPGAKAFF.